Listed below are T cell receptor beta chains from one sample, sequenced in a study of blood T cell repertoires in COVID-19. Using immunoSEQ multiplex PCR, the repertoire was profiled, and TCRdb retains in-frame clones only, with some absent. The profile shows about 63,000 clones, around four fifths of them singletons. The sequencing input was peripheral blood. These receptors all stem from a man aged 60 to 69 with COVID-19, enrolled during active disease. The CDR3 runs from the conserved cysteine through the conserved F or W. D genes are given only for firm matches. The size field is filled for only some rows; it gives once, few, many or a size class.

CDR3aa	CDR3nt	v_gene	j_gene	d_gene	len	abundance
CAWSAGPPGEAFF	TGTGCCTGGAGTGCCGGCCCCCCGGGTGAAGCTTTCTTT	TRBV30	TRBJ1-1	.	13	few
CASSPDRSNEKLFF	TGTGCCAGCAGCCCCGACAGGAGTAATGAAAAACTGTTTTTT	TRBV3-1/TRBV3-2	TRBJ1-4	.	14	few
CASSQPGQGQETQYF	TGTGCCAGCAGCCAGCCGGGACAGGGCCAAGAGACCCAGTACTTC	TRBV4-2	TRBJ2-5	TRBD1	15	.
CASTPQGASYGYTF	TGTGCCAGTACTCCCCAAGGGGCCAGCTATGGCTACACCTTC	TRBV19	TRBJ1-2	.	14	.
CAPHGPLHSDTQYF	TGTGCCCCCCACGGTCCACTACACTCAGATACGCAGTATTTT	TRBV24-1	TRBJ2-3	.	14	.
CASSSGGGGYGYTF	TGTGCCAGCAGTTCCGGCGGGGGAGGCTATGGCTACACCTTC	TRBV6-5	TRBJ1-2	.	14	.
CASSLGTGGGTDTQYF	TGCGCCAGCAGCTTAGGGACAGGGGGCGGCACAGATACGCAGTATTTT	TRBV5-1	TRBJ2-3	TRBD1	16	.
CASSIYTGTEAFF	TGTGCCAGTAGTATCTACACGGGCACTGAAGCTTTCTTT	TRBV19	TRBJ1-1	.	13	.
CASSANTGAGTGELFF	TGTGCCAGCAGCGCTAATACAGGGGCGGGAACCGGGGAGCTGTTTTTT	TRBV11-2	TRBJ2-2	.	16	few
CASSRDRGITGELFF	TGTGCCAGCAGCCGGGACAGGGGAATCACCGGGGAGCTGTTTTTT	TRBV3-1/TRBV3-2	TRBJ2-2	TRBD1	15	.
CASSLTRLATDTQYF	TGTGCCAGCAGCCTAACTAGACTAGCCACAGATACGCAGTATTTT	TRBV7-3	TRBJ2-3	TRBD2	15	.
CASSSTGGGTEAFF	TGTGCCAGCAGCTCCACCGGGGGGGGCACTGAAGCTTTCTTT	TRBV7-2	TRBJ1-1	.	14	.
CASSPPPAGGRDTQYF	TGTGCCAGCAGTCCCCCACCGGCAGGGGGCCGGGATACGCAGTATTTT	TRBV2	TRBJ2-3	TRBD1	16	.
CASSLAYSNQPQHF	TGTGCCAGCAGTTTGGCATATAGCAATCAGCCCCAGCATTTT	TRBV27	TRBJ1-5	.	14	.
CASSTISGGATDTQYF	TGTGCCAGTAGTACAATTAGCGGAGGGGCCACAGATACGCAGTATTTT	TRBV19	TRBJ2-3	.	16	.
CASSMGGNTGELFF	TGCGCCAGCAGTATGGGGGGGAACACCGGGGAGCTGTTTTTT	TRBV5-1	TRBJ2-2	.	14	.
CASSARVGLAWGHEQFF	TGTGCCAGCAGTGCCCGAGTCGGCCTAGCATGGGGGCATGAGCAGTTCTTC	TRBV27	TRBJ2-1	.	17	.
CTSSQDQGTGADEQYF	TGCACCAGCAGCCAAGATCAGGGGACAGGGGCTGACGAGCAGTACTTC	TRBV1	TRBJ2-7	.	16	.
CASSLTGQQSNYGYTF	TGTGCCAGCAGCTTGACCGGACAGCAATCCAACTATGGCTACACCTTC	TRBV5-8	TRBJ1-2	.	16	.
CASSSSQGTNTEAFF	TGTGCCAGCTCATCGTCACAGGGGACTAACACTGAAGCTTTCTTT	TRBV18	TRBJ1-1	TRBD1	15	.
CASRGATGRGINQPQHF	TGTGCCAGTAGGGGAGCAACGGGACGGGGGATCAATCAGCCCCAGCATTTT	TRBV19	TRBJ1-5	.	17	.
CASSVAPSTSTDTQYF	TGTGCCAGCAGCGTAGCTCCGAGTACGAGCACAGATACGCAGTATTTT	TRBV9	TRBJ2-3	.	16	once
CASSGQGASYEQYF	TGTGCCAGCAGTGGACAGGGGGCCTCCTACGAGCAGTACTTC	TRBV21-1	TRBJ2-7	.	14	.
CASRQGAWDTEAFF	TGTGCCAGCAGGCAGGGGGCGTGGGACACTGAAGCTTTCTTT	TRBV2	TRBJ1-1	TRBD1	14	once
CSAGTAEQFF	TGCAGCGCCGGGACAGCTGAGCAGTTCTTC	TRBV29-1	TRBJ2-1	TRBD1	10	.
CASIEGGGYGYTF	TGTGCCAGCATAGAGGGGGGAGGGTATGGCTACACCTTC	TRBV2	TRBJ1-2	.	13	once
CASTLQGAEEKLFF	TGTGCCAGCACACTACAGGGCGCAGAGGAAAAACTGTTTTTT	TRBV5-4	TRBJ1-4	.	14	.
CASSLRSSRYEQYF	TGTGCCAGCAGCTTACGATCCAGTCGCTACGAGCAGTACTTC	TRBV13	TRBJ2-7	.	14	.
CASSVLAGAADTQYF	TGTGCCAGCAGTGTACTAGCGGGGGCGGCAGATACGCAGTATTTT	TRBV6-2/TRBV6-3	TRBJ2-3	TRBD2	15	.
CASTFDSGGRKTQYF	TGCGCCAGCACCTTCGACTCAGGGGGCAGGAAGACCCAGTACTTC	TRBV5-1	TRBJ2-5	TRBD1	15	.
CASSLEGDYYGYTF	TGCGCCAGCAGCTTGGAAGGGGACTACTATGGCTACACCTTC	TRBV5-1	TRBJ1-2	.	14	.
CASTLGGKMNTEAFF	TGTGCCAGTACCCTGGGGGGGAAAATGAACACTGAAGCTTTCTTT	TRBV19	TRBJ1-1	.	15	.
CSVARRDSRTGELFF	TGCAGCGTTGCAAGGCGAGACAGCAGAACCGGGGAGCTGTTTTTT	TRBV29-1	TRBJ2-2	.	15	.
CASSRGTSGISYNEQFF	TGTGCCAGCAGCCGTGGGACTAGCGGGATTTCCTACAATGAGCAGTTCTTC	TRBV11-2	TRBJ2-1	TRBD2	17	.
CASSFPLTSGELFF	TGTGCCAGCAGCTTCCCACTAACTAGCGGGGAGCTGTTTTTT	TRBV7-9	TRBJ2-2	.	14	.
CASSQQAAGGSYGYTF	TGCGCCAGCAGCCAACAGGCGGCAGGGGGCAGCTATGGCTACACCTTC	TRBV4-1	TRBJ1-2	TRBD1	16	few
CASSPRGTDNSPLHF	TGTGCCAGCTCACCCCGGGGGACAGATAATTCACCCCTCCACTTT	TRBV18	TRBJ1-6	TRBD1	15	.
CASSPRPGQGLAGGVNEQFF	TGTGCCAGCAGCCCCCGACCGGGACAGGGGCTAGCGGGAGGTGTAAATGAGCAGTTCTTC	TRBV9	TRBJ2-1	.	20	once
CASRKETAVSGNTIYF	TGTGCCAGCAGGAAAGAGACAGCCGTCTCTGGAAACACCATATATTTT	TRBV2	TRBJ1-3	.	16	.
CASSILPDYGYTF	TGTGCCAGTAGTATACTCCCGGACTATGGCTACACCTTC	TRBV19	TRBJ1-2	.	13	.
CASSLGLGRGLDTDTQYF	TGTGCCAGCAGCTTAGGCTTGGGGCGGGGCCTAGACACAGATACGCAGTATTTT	TRBV13	TRBJ2-3	.	18	.
CAISATVNTEAFF	TGTGCCATCAGTGCGACAGTGAACACTGAAGCTTTCTTT	TRBV10-3	TRBJ1-1	.	13	.
CASRRKGAAEQYF	TGTGCCAGCAGAAGGAAGGGGGCGGCCGAGCAGTACTTC	TRBV2	TRBJ2-7	TRBD1	13	.
CASSESRGLAGIYEQFF	TGTGCCAGCAGTGAAAGCCGGGGACTAGCGGGAATATATGAGCAGTTCTTC	TRBV25-1	TRBJ2-1	TRBD2	17	.
CASSSTGKTQPQHF	TGTGCCAGCAGCAGCACAGGGAAAACCCAGCCCCAGCATTTT	TRBV6-5	TRBJ1-5	.	14	.
CASSTANHNRDNEQFF	TGTGCCAGTAGCACCGCCAATCATAATCGGGACAATGAGCAGTTCTTC	TRBV19	TRBJ2-1	.	16	once
CASSDASRLGNQPQHF	TGTGCCAGCAGTGATGCATCCAGACTAGGCAATCAGCCCCAGCATTTT	TRBV2	TRBJ1-5	.	16	.
CASSSDGGPYGYTF	TGCGCCAGCAGTTCGGACGGGGGGCCATATGGCTACACCTTC	TRBV5-1	TRBJ1-2	.	14	few
CASSSDRGVGETQYF	TGTGCCAGCAGCTCCGACAGGGGGGTAGGGGAGACCCAGTACTTC	TRBV7-2	TRBJ2-5	TRBD1	15	.